The 31 T cell receptor beta chains below were found in one sample sequenced in a study. TCRdb re-called the 5' RACE reads through MiXCR, storing one row per CDR3 protein. The top ten hold about 3.9% of the sample, which has roughly 44,000 distinct CDR3 sequences, 29% seen once. Sequencing was carried out using memory CD4+ T cells sorted from a lymph node. Subset in this sample: memory CD4+ T cells, CD4+CD45RO+CD25-. The receptor set was obtained from a female donor with breast cancer.

Regarding this clonotype: At one end the junction does not follow the germline gene, possibly because of a read error. The chain links TRBV6-2 or TRBV6-3 to TRBJ1-5; no clear D. CDR1 MNHEY and CDR2 SVGEGT come from the germline V gene. This CDR3 region has 15 residues. The CDR3 here is CANSYSQMRNQPQHF. As DNA, the CDR3 is TGTGCCAACAGTTACTCACAGATGCGCAATCAGCCCCAGCATTTT.

The genes are TRBV20-1 and TRBJ2-5; 12 bases map to TRBD2. The CDR3 runs 16 residues. The germline CDR1 and CDR2 sequences are DFQATT and SNEGSKA (reference sequence). The trim removed 6 bases at V and 4 bases at J, leaving 12 bases unmatched. CDR3: CSADSGTSGFRETQYF. CDR3 sequence (DNA): TGCAGTGCGGATTCCGGGACTAGCGGGTTTCGAGAGACCCAGTACTTC.

This chain links TRBV12-3 or TRBV12-4 with TRBJ2-7; D tentatively reads TRBD1 or TRBD2 (5 bases each). Trimming took 7 bases from V and 1 from J, leaving 14 bases between them. The CDR3 is 14 residues long. The CDR3 is CASKRGPDSYEQYF. CDR3 DNA sequence: TGTGCCAGCAAACGGGGCCCGGATTCCTACGAGCAGTACTTC.

The chain uses TRBV3-1 and TRBJ2-1; TRBD2 matches 14 bases. The V and J ends lost 0 bases and 2 bases, in that order; junction bases with no gene match: 3. Germline CDR1 is LGHDT and CDR2 is YNNKEL (reference sequence). The CDR3 contains 18 residues. The CDR3 bases are TGTGCCAGCAGCCAAGACCTGACTAGCGGGAGGGCCTACAATGAGCAGTTCTTC. Residues: CASSQDLTSGRAYNEQFF.

This clonotype was detected only a few times. V gene TRBV28 combines with J gene TRBJ2-7; no reliable D call. The CDR3 runs to 11 residues. Germline V gene data show CDR1 as MDHEN and CDR2 as SYDVKM. Trimming shortened V by 5 bases and J by 2 bases, and 4 bases separated the two germline ends. This CDR3 is CASSTPYEQYF. The CDR3 region has the DNA TGTGCCAGCAGTACCCCCTACGAGCAGTACTTC.

The rearrangement joins TRBV7-9 to TRBJ1-2; D uncertain. The CDR3 runs 14 residues. CDR1 and CDR2 (germline): SEHNR, FQNEAQ (reference sequence). The germline V and J ends were trimmed by 1 base and 4 bases, with 10 bases remaining between them. Here the CDR3 DNA reads TGTGCCAGCAGCTTAGGGGGAGTCCGCTATGGCTACACCTTC. Translated, it gives CASSLGGVRYGYTF.

V is TRBV7-8 and J is TRBJ2-7; a weak D match, TRBD2 (6 bases). V gave up 1 base and J gave up 4 bases, with 11 bases separating them. CDR1 is SGHVS, CDR2 FQNEAQ, per germline. The length of the CDR3 is 14 residues. The CDR3 sequence: CASSLGVAVYEQYF. CDR3 bases: TGTGCCAGCAGCTTAGGGGTAGCGGTATACGAGCAGTACTTC.

This clonotype came up many times. DNA for the CDR3: TGCGCCAGCAGCTTGGCCGGGACAGCCTACGAGCAGTACTTC. Translation gives CASSLAGTAYEQYF. This sequence joins TRBV5-1 and TRBJ2-7; 7 bases agree with TRBD1. J gave up 2 bases and V 0 bases, and 2 bases lay outside the gene matches. Germline CDR1 SGHRS, CDR2 YFSETQ. The CDR3 runs 14 residues.

There are a few counts of this clonotype. This chain links TRBV7-3 with TRBJ2-1, with D maybe TRBD1 (6 bases). The germline V gene has CDR1 SGHTA and CDR2 FQGTGA. The V and J ends lost 1 base and 3 bases respectively, with 13 bases between them. The CDR3 runs to 16 residues. CDR3 sequence reads: CASSLMGAGSYNEQFF. DNA of the CDR3: TGTGCCAGCAGCTTAATGGGGGCAGGGAGCTACAATGAGCAGTTCTTC.

V usage is TRBV6-1 and J usage is TRBJ2-7; perhaps TRBD2 as D (6 bases). Germline V gives CDR1 MNHNS, CDR2 SASEGT. V was pared by 0 bases and J by 2 bases, with 17 bases between. There are 17 residues in the CDR3. CDR3 in amino acids: CASSEAPPGAGAYEQYF. DNA of the CDR3: TGTGCCAGCAGTGAAGCACCTCCGGGAGCTGGAGCCTACGAGCAGTACTTC.

This clonotype has a handful of counts. The V call is TRBV7-3, the J call TRBJ2-1; 7 bases map to TRBD1. The germline CDR1 and CDR2 sequences are SGHTA and FQGTGA. The CDR3 length is 14 residues. Trimming at V came to 4 bases and at J to 9 bases, leaving 9 bases not matched to a gene. DNA of the CDR3: TGTGCCAGCAGCTCCCGACAGGGTGAGGTTGAGCAGTTCTTC. This gives the protein CASSSRQGEVEQFF.

As concerns this clonotype: This CDR3 fails to terminate in the conserved phenylalanine or tryptophan, so it likely reflects a read error. The gene calls are TRBV12-3 or TRBV12-4 and TRBJ1-2; D perhaps matches TRBD1 (6 bases). The CDR3 has 13 amino acids. V gave up 6 bases and J gave up 8 bases, with 16 bases separating them. CDR3 DNA sequence: TGTGCCAGCAGCCTCCTCTGGGGGGGCGGCTACACCTTA. Its translation: CASSLLWGGGYTL.

This clonotype was observed a handful of times. V usage is TRBV20-1 and J usage is TRBJ2-6; no reliable D call. The CDR3 runs to 12 residues. Per germline, CDR1 DFQATT and CDR2 SNEGSKA (reference sequence). Trimming shortened V by 3 bases and J by 18 bases, and 18 bases separated the two germline ends. The DNA of the CDR3 is TGCAGTGCTAGCCCCCTGCCTTCGGATCAGACTTTC. Residues: CSASPLPSDQTF.

With regard to this clonotype: The junction departs from germline at one end; a sequencing error may be responsible. The chain is built from TRBV7-2 and TRBJ1-4; D is unclear. The CDR3 spans 14 residues. Germline values: CDR1 SGHTA, CDR2 FQGNSA. The CDR3 loop reads CASSSDTYGEKLFF. The CDR3 nucleotides are TGTGCCAGCAGCTCCGACACCTACGGGGAAAAATTGTTTTTT.

This clonotype was detected only a few times. The chain uses TRBV7-3 and TRBJ2-3; 9 nucleotides line up with TRBD2. The CDR3 has 16 residues. CDR1 is SGHTA, CDR2 FQGTGA, per germline. The V segment lost 5 bases and the J segment 0 bases; nucleotides outside the gene matches: 6. CDR3 sequence: CASSHRSGRSTDTQYF. DNA for the CDR3: TGTGCCAGCAGCCATCGTAGCGGGAGAAGCACAGATACGCAGTATTTT. The full variable domain, rest sourced from reference TRBV7-3 and TRBJ2-3, is GAGVSQTPSNKVTEKGKYVELRCDPISGHTALYWYRQSLGQGPEFLIYFQGTGAADDSGLPNDRFFAVRPEGSVSTLKIQRTERGDSAVYLCASSHRSGRSTDTQYFGPGTRLTVL.

The chain employs TRBV6-6 and TRBJ2-3, with 10 bases fitting TRBD2. The V and J ends lost 6 bases and 6 bases, in that order; junction bases with no gene match: 9. The CDR3 loop spans 15 amino acids. Germline CDR1 and CDR2: MNHNY and SVGAGI (reference sequence). This CDR3 reads CASRMTSGSKDTQYF. The CDR3, as DNA: TGTGCCAGCAGAATGACTAGCGGGTCAAAGGATACGCAGTATTTT.

The chain employs TRBV7-9 and TRBJ2-1, with D perhaps matching TRBD1 or TRBD2 (5 bases each). This CDR3 is built from 15 residues. Germline assignment: CDR1 SEHNR and CDR2 FQNEAQ (reference sequence). V lost 2 bases to trimming and J lost 10 bases, with 18 bases between them. CDR3 nucleotides: TGTGCCAGCAGCTTAACATCCGGGACCCCAAACGAGCAGTTCTTC. It encodes CASSLTSGTPNEQFF.

V is TRBV28 and J is TRBJ2-7, with TRBD1 matching 8 bases. Germline values: CDR1 MDHEN, CDR2 SYDVKM. Trimming took 1 base from V and 2 from J; bases not matched to a gene: 1. This CDR3 has 14 residues. CDR3 DNA sequence: TGTGCCAGCAGTTTATCCAGGGGGCCCTACGAGCAGTACTTC. As protein: CASSLSRGPYEQYF.

Only a few counts were recorded for this clonotype. The chain uses TRBV6-5 and TRBJ2-4, with 8 bases aligning to TRBD2. Germline-derived CDR1 and CDR2 are MNHEY and SVGAGI. The CDR3 has 14 amino acids. V trimming: 5 bases; J trimming: 0 bases; junction bases outside the gene matches: 0. The DNA of the CDR3 is TGTGCCAGCAGTCTAGCGGGAGCCAAAAACATTCAGTACTTC. It is translated as CASSLAGAKNIQYF.

The CDR3 here is CAISRTSVDNEQFF. CDR3 DNA: TGTGCCATCAGCCGGACTAGCGTCGACAATGAGCAGTTCTTC. The chain combines TRBV10-3 with TRBJ2-1, with 9 bases fitting TRBD2. After removal of 6 bases from V and 5 bases from J, the junction contained 5 bases not matched to a gene. CDR1 and CDR2 from the germline V gene are ENHRY and SYGVKD. The CDR3 consists of 14 residues.

The J gene is TRBJ1-2, the V gene TRBV6-5; 7 positions match TRBD1. Germline V gene sequence: CDR1 MNHEY, CDR2 SVGAGI. The CDR3 has 16 amino acids. The V and J ends lost 5 bases and 4 bases, in that order; junction bases with no gene match: 13. CDR3 amino acids: CASSQIRTGGGYGYTF. CDR3 nucleotides: TGTGCCAGCAGTCAAATCAGGACAGGTGGGGGCTATGGCTACACCTTC.

This chain joins TRBV20-1 and TRBJ2-3; 8 nucleotides match TRBD2. CDR1 is DFQATT and CDR2 is SNEGSKA in the germline V gene (reference sequence). The CDR3 is 15 amino acids. Trimming took 5 bases from V and 4 from J; bases not matched to a gene: 11. The CDR3 sequence is CSAPRAGLVSDTQYF. In nucleotides, the CDR3 is TGCAGTGCTCCGAGGGCGGGACTAGTTTCAGATACGCAGTATTTT.

This clonotype was observed a few times. V and J are TRBV28 and TRBJ2-1, with TRBD2 identical over 10 bases. The J segment lost 5 bases and the V segment lost 7 bases, leaving 8 bases of the junction unmatched. The V gene's germline CDR1 is MDHEN and CDR2 SYDVKM. There are 15 residues in the CDR3. CDR3 sequence: CASTFLAGADNEQFF. The CDR3 nucleotides are TGTGCCAGCACCTTTCTAGCGGGAGCTGACAATGAGCAGTTCTTC.

The V gene is TRBV27, the J gene TRBJ1-2; D remains ambiguous. Germline V CDR1 and CDR2: MNHEY, SMNVEV (reference sequence). The CDR3 sequence is 13 residues long. Deletions cut 6 bases from V and 5 bases from J, with 13 bases between. The DNA for the CDR3 is TGTGCCAGCAGCCCCGGATGGGTTTATGGCTACACCTTC. It yields the protein CASSPGWVYGYTF.

This clonotype was detected only a few times. In nucleotides, the CDR3 is TGCGCCAGCAGTAAGACCGGGACAGGGGCAGAGACCCAGTACTTC. This sequence encodes CASSKTGTGAETQYF. The chain joins TRBV4-1 to TRBJ2-5; TRBD1 agrees at 10 bases. The junction had 8 bases not matched to a gene; V was cut back by 6 bases and J by 4 bases. The CDR3 length is 15 residues. The germline gives CDR1 MGHRA, CDR2 YSYEKL.

This chain uses TRBV5-1 with TRBJ1-1; a weak D match, TRBD1 (6 bases). The CDR3 contains 14 residues. V shed 4 bases and J shed 3 bases, with 13 bases lying between them. The germline V gene has CDR1 SGHRS and CDR2 YFSETQ. Here the CDR3 DNA reads TGCGCCAGCAGCCAAGACGAGGGGGACACTGAAGCTTTCTTT. Translation gives CASSQDEGDTEAFF.

This chain joins TRBV20-1 and TRBJ2-5; no clear D gene. CDR3 length: 11 residues. Germline CDR1 DFQATT, CDR2 SNEGSKA (reference sequence). The V and J ends lost 6 bases and 2 bases respectively, with 7 bases between them. Here the CDR3 reads CSAAGQETQYF. The DNA for the CDR3 is TGCAGTGCCGCCGGTCAAGAGACCCAGTACTTC.

V gene TRBV3-1 combines with J gene TRBJ1-5; no firm D call. Per the germline V gene, CDR1 is LGHDT and CDR2 is YNNKEL (reference sequence). The CDR3 spans 12 residues. V was cut by 6 bases and J by 8 bases, with 11 bases left in between. CDR3 sequence: CASSRPVEPQHF. Written as DNA, the CDR3 is TGTGCCAGCAGTCGCCCGGTGGAGCCCCAGCATTTT.

This chain connects TRBV3-1 to TRBJ2-7; D is unclear. The V end lost 0 bases, the J end lost 0 bases, and 3 bases lay between the germline ends. Per the germline V gene, CDR1 is LGHDT and CDR2 is YNNKEL (reference sequence). This CDR3 comprises 13 residues. For the CDR3, the DNA is TGTGCCAGCAGCCAAGACCCCTCCTACGAGCAGTACTTC. It encodes CASSQDPSYEQYF.

Comments on this clonotype: A much larger clone differs by one base, so this may be a read error. This chain's CDR3 is CASSPRSANTEAFF. DNA of the CDR3: TGTGCCAGCAGCCCCAGGTCCGCGAACACTGAAGCTTTCTTT. The chain couples TRBV7-2 to TRBJ1-1, with D unresolved. This CDR3 region has 14 residues. Germline V gene sequence: CDR1 SGHTA, CDR2 FQGNSA. Trimming cost V 5 bases and J 1 base, with 11 bases left between them. The full variable domain, with the rest looked up from reference TRBV7-2 and TRBJ1-1, is GAGVSQSPSNKVTEKGKDVELRCDPISGHTALYWYRQSLGQGLEFLIYFQGNSAPDKSGLPSDRFSAERTGGSVSTLTIQRTQQEDSAVYLCASSPRSANTEAFFGQGTRLTVV.

The chain carries TRBV4-1 and TRBJ2-1; 7 bases are shared with TRBD2. V lost 6 bases and J lost 6; bases outside the gene matches: 2. This CDR3 comprises 12 residues. CDR1 and CDR2 (germline): MGHRA, YSYEKL. The CDR3 spells CASRGGFNEQFF. The CDR3, as DNA: TGCGCCAGCAGGGGGGGGTTCAATGAGCAGTTCTTC.